This T cell receptor beta chain was sequenced for a study of graft-versus-host responses after intestinal transplantation. At the level of the study: Transplantation in recipients was multivisceral, liver-intestinal, or isolated intestinal. Induction using anti-thymocyte globulin, followed by tacrolimus and steroids for 3 to 4 years, was given to all recipients.

Points from the study as a whole: Elevated graft-versus-host to host-versus-graft clonal ratios in allografts were recorded for patients with graft-donor T cell macrochimerism. The highest levels of circulating GvH clones went along with early declines in HvG clones after transplant.

Graft material was processed, releasing intraepithelial and lamina propria lymphocytes. From germline, CDR1 is LGHNA and CDR2 YNFKEQ. The CDR3 totals 14 residues. The method was immunoSEQ multiplex PCR; TCRdb's version includes in-frame clones alone and lacks a portion of them. The table lists 15,000 to 20,000 clones, roughly four fifths of them singletons. With regard to this clone: Its target is not known.

The sequencing here drew on ileum tissue, taken around 580 days after intestinal transplantation. This clonotype was sampled from a human patient who received an intestinal transplant, so some T cells may come from the graft donor. The chain couples TRBV4-2 to TRBJ1-6; TRBD1 is a possible D gene (5 bases). The CDR3: CGGSRGEGDSPLHF. CDR3 coding DNA: TGTGGGGGCTCCCGTGGGGAGGGTGACTCACCCCTCCACTTT.